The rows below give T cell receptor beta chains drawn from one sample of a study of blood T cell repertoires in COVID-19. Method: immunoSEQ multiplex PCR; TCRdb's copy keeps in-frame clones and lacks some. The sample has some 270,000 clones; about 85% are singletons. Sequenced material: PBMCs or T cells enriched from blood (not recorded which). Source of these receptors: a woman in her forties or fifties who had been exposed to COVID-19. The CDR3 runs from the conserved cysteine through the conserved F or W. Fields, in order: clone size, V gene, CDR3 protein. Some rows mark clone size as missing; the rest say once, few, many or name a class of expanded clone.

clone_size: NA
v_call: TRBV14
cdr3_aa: CASSQGRGGYTF

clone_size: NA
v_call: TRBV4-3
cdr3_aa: CASSPDRDPNYGYTF

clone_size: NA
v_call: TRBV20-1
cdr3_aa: CSASRGDTQYF

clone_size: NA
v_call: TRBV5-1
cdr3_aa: CASSPGERYGYTF

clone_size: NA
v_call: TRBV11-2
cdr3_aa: CASSLVGGTQYF

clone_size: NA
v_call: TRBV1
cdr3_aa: CTSSQVGRQTNTGELFF

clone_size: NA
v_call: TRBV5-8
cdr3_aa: CASSATTEHF

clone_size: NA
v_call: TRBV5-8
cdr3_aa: CASSLGDRGDYGYTF

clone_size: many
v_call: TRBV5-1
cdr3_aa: CASSGGGRDNEQFF

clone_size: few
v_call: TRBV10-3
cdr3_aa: CAAGSGAAGNQPQHF

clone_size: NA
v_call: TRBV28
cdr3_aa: CASSFTTGLSGANVLTF

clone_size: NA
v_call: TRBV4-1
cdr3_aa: CASSQDKGAWRDEQFF